A selection of T cell receptor beta chains follows, all from one sample in a study of T cell repertoires in cytomegalovirus infection. Their antigens remain unidentified. TCRdb re-called the reads with MiXCR, one entry per CDR3 protein. The data contain 650,000 to 900,000 distinct CDR3 sequences, about 28% of them singletons. The sample in question was cultured CD8+ T cells from PBMCs, obtained from culture after CMV antigen stimulation. Receptors originate from a human donor in good health (CMV status not recorded). Some clones in this sample may be carry-over from other donors' samples. The CDR3 runs from the conserved cysteine through the conserved F or W. A D gene is named only where the DNA matches it firmly. The size field is filled for only some rows; it gives once, few, many or a size class.

TRBV6-2/TRBV6-3	-	16	TRBJ2-1	few	CASSFPGPPGYNEQFF	TGTGCCAGCAGTTTTCCCGGACCGCCGGGTTACAATGAGCAGTTCTTC
TRBV9	TRBD1	14	TRBJ2-1	-	CASSVGDSSYEQFF	TGTGCCAGCAGCGTAGGGGACAGTAGCTATGAGCAGTTCTTC
TRBV7-2	-	16	TRBJ2-3	-	CASTIPRFSSTDTQYF	TGTGCCAGCACCATACCCAGGTTTTCAAGCACAGATACGCAGTATTTT
TRBV10-3	TRBD2	14	TRBJ2-3	-	CAISDAGGGDTQYF	TGTGCCATCTCCGACGCTGGCGGGGGGGATACGCAGTATTTT
TRBV4-1	-	15	TRBJ1-1	few	CASSQGLTVNTEAFF	TGCGCCAGCAGCCAGGGCTTAACAGTGAACACTGAAGCTTTCTTT
TRBV5-4	-	13	TRBJ2-5	few	CASTHYLGETQYF	TGTGCCAGCACCCATTACCTCGGGGAGACCCAGTACTTC
TRBV7-9	TRBD2	14	TRBJ2-1	-	CASGTSGGSGEQFF	TGTGCCAGCGGTACTAGCGGGGGATCTGGTGAGCAGTTCTTC
TRBV6-6	-	16	TRBJ2-4	-	CASSYSLGGALNIQYF	TGTGCCAGCAGTTATTCCCTTGGGGGCGCCCTAAACATTCAGTACTTC
TRBV20-1	TRBD2	15	TRBJ2-1	few	CSARESSGGYNEQFF	TGCAGTGCTAGAGAGAGTAGCGGGGGTTACAATGAGCAGTTCTTC
TRBV7-6	-	12	TRBJ1-1	few	CASSLDDIEAFF	TGTGCCAGCAGCTTAGACGACATAGAAGCTTTCTTT
TRBV7-8	TRBD1	14	TRBJ1-5	many	CASSSGQVNQPQHF	TGTGCCAGCAGCTCTGGACAGGTGAATCAGCCCCAGCATTTT
TRBV12-3/TRBV12-4	-	14	TRBJ1-4	-	CASSPYREGEKLFF	TGTGCCAGCAGCCCTTACAGGGAGGGCGAAAAACTGTTTTTT
TRBV11-2	-	12	TRBJ1-2	few	CASSSTPDGYTF	TGTGCCAGCAGCTCCACCCCCGATGGCTACACCTTC
TRBV6-2/TRBV6-3	-	13	TRBJ1-2	-	CASSPTMRYGYTF	TGTGCCAGCAGTCCTACAATGCGCTATGGCTACACCTTC
TRBV12-3/TRBV12-4	TRBD1	18	TRBJ2-6	few	CASTPRTGIFSGANVLTF	TGTGCCAGCACCCCTCGGACAGGGATTTTCTCTGGGGCCAACGTCCTGACTTTC
TRBV7-6	-	15	TRBJ1-2	few	CATAFSSPGDNGYTF	TGTGCCACCGCCTTCTCATCCCCAGGGGATAATGGCTACACCTTC
TRBV6-5	-	14	TRBJ1-5	-	CASSPAGEGQPQHF	TGTGCCAGCAGTCCCGCCGGAGAGGGTCAGCCCCAGCATTTT
TRBV7-8	-	12	TRBJ2-7	few	CASSFNTYEQYF	TGTGCCAGCAGCTTCAATACCTACGAGCAGTACTTC
TRBV24-1	-	12	TRBJ1-2	-	CATSDPGFGYTF	TGTGCCACCAGTGATCCAGGGTTTGGCTACACCTTC
TRBV28	-	14	TRBJ2-2	-	CASSFAGAAGELFF	TGTGCCAGCAGTTTTGCAGGGGCGGCCGGGGAGCTGTTTTTT
TRBV28	TRBD2	15	TRBJ2-3	-	CASSWGLAGPDTQYF	TGTGCCAGCAGCTGGGGACTAGCGGGCCCAGATACGCAGTATTTT
TRBV7-6	-	15	TRBJ2-1	many	CASSPGFERYNEQFF	TGTGCCAGCAGCCCGGGCTTCGAAAGGTACAATGAGCAGTTCTTC
TRBV6-5	-	14	TRBJ2-1	-	CASSYGGHYNEQFF	TGTGCCAGCAGTTACGGGGGACACTACAATGAGCAGTTCTTC
TRBV6-6	-	13	TRBJ2-2	-	CASSYWTSGELFF	TGTGCCAGCAGTTACTGGACAAGCGGGGAGCTGTTTTTT
TRBV7-9	-	17	TRBJ1-4	few	CASSSTRTGSANEKLFF	TGTGCCAGCAGCTCCACCCGTACAGGGTCAGCTAATGAAAAACTGTTTTTT
TRBV5-8	-	11	TRBJ2-5	-	CASRQGVTQYF	TGTGCCAGCAGACAGGGTGTGACCCAGTACTTC
TRBV6-2/TRBV6-3	TRBD1	13	TRBJ1-1	few	CASSNRGQDEAFF	TGTGCCAGCAGTAACAGGGGGCAGGATGAAGCTTTCTTT
TRBV19	-	15	TRBJ2-2	few	CASSPRLWGVGELFF	TGTGCCAGTAGTCCCCGGTTGTGGGGCGTCGGGGAGCTGTTTTTT
TRBV5-4	-	13	TRBJ2-2	-	CASSLSVAGELFF	TGTGCCAGCAGCTTGTCGGTAGCCGGGGAGCTGTTTTTT
TRBV19	-	12	TRBJ1-1	few	CASGWGGTEAFF	TGTGCCAGTGGGTGGGGGGGCACTGAAGCTTTCTTT
TRBV4-1	-	15	TRBJ1-2	few	CASSQEKGVGYGYTF	TGCGCCAGCAGCCAAGAGAAGGGAGTCGGCTATGGCTACACCTTC
TRBV5-1	-	16	TRBJ2-1	-	CASSLAIRYSYNEQFF	TGCGCCAGCAGCCTTGCAATCCGGTACTCCTACAATGAGCAGTTCTTC
TRBV20-1	-	15	TRBJ1-6	many	CSARGKDSTGSPLHF	TGCAGTGCTAGAGGAAAGGATTCGACGGGTTCACCCCTCCACTTT
TRBV5-6	-	15	TRBJ1-2	-	CASSPVTLANYGYTF	TGTGCCAGCAGCCCGGTCACTTTGGCTAACTATGGCTACACCTTC
TRBV27	TRBD1	14	TRBJ2-7	-	CASSPRTGSHEQYF	TGTGCCAGCAGTCCTCGGACAGGGAGCCACGAGCAGTACTTC
TRBV6-1	-	16	TRBJ2-1	-	CASRETGTLYYNEQFF	TGTGCCAGCAGGGAAACCGGGACTCTATATTACAATGAGCAGTTCTTC
TRBV19	-	16	TRBJ2-3	-	CASSTPRAPSNQPQYF	TGTGCCAGTAGTACCCCCAGAGCACCTAGCAATCAGCCCCAGTATTTT
TRBV10-3	-	15	TRBJ2-5	-	CAISDKREIQETQYF	TGTGCCATCAGTGATAAAAGGGAGATTCAAGAGACCCAGTACTTC
TRBV7-2	TRBD2	15	TRBJ2-3	many	CASSPSGGPPDTQYF	TGTGCCAGCAGCCCTAGCGGGGGGCCCCCCGATACGCAGTATTTT
TRBV19	-	14	TRBJ1-2	-	CASIGTYSNYGYTF	TGTGCCAGTATTGGGACCTACTCGAACTATGGCTACACCTTC
TRBV7-6	-	15	TRBJ2-1	many	CASSLASGPSNEQFF	TGTGCCAGCAGCTTAGCCAGCGGGCCTTCCAATGAGCAGTTCTTC
TRBV4-1	-	14	TRBJ1-1	few	CASTEPGAPTEAFF	TGCGCCAGCACCGAACCAGGCGCACCCACTGAAGCTTTCTTT
TRBV4-3	-	13	TRBJ1-5	-	CASSQGTWEPQHF	TGCGCCAGCAGCCAAGGCACGTGGGAGCCCCAGCATTTT
TRBV6-2/TRBV6-3	TRBD1	17	TRBJ2-2	many	CASKTPWGTGDSGELFF	TGTGCCAGCAAAACTCCCTGGGGGACAGGGGATTCCGGGGAGCTGTTTTTT
TRBV12-3/TRBV12-4	-	14	TRBJ2-3	few	CASSRLGVTDTQYF	TGTGCCAGCAGTAGACTGGGAGTCACAGATACGCAGTATTTT